This T cell receptor (beta chain) was captured in a study of OX40 agonist ivuxolimab in advanced cancers. Turning to the study itself: Patient treatment consisted of intravenous ivuxolimab administration every 2 weeks at 0.01 to 10 mg/kg.

Germline V gives CDR1 DFQATT, CDR2 SNEGSKA (reference sequence). The V end was cut by 6 bases, the J end by 2 bases, with 7 bases between. CDR3 length: 11 amino acids. Assay: immunoSEQ multiplex PCR; the TCRdb copy retains only in-frame clones and omits some. The sample carries about 86,000 clones, about 89% recorded once. Exclusion applied to patients with autoimmune disease history or systemic immunosuppression. To note about this clone: Its antigen is unidentified.

General observations from the study: More expanded clones were found, on average, in CD8+ than in CD4+ T cells. The antigen specificity of the peripheral T cells (those that were expanded) was not determined.

The input for sequencing was CD4+ or CD8+ T cells sorted from blood, taken in a trial of the OX40 agonist ivuxolimab. The chain links TRBV20-1 to TRBJ1-1; D not certain. The clonotype comes from an adult with an advanced solid tumor such as melanoma, head and neck, liver or kidney cancer. The CDR3 protein is CSASDNTEAFF. As DNA, the CDR3 is TGCAGTGCATCGGATAACACTGAAGCTTTCTTT.